This entry lists 17 T cell receptor beta chains sequenced from one sample in a study of T cell responses to AZD1222 COVID-19 vaccine (TCRdb year 2021). Library preparation used the immunoSEQ multiplex PCR assay. TCRdb holds this immuneACCESS table with in-frame rearrangements only. Some clones are missing; in checked studies, unresolved V genes explain under half, and the rest has no known cause. This sample gives fewer than 100,000 clones in total; roughly 84% of them show up just once. The top ten constitute 12% to 15% of the sample. Explained via the paper, the time point label denotes: about 28 days (+/-7) after the second vaccine dose. The material sequenced was peripheral blood, taken 28 days after the second AZD1222 dose. The origin of the receptors is an adult who received the AZD1222 COVID-19 vaccine.

This clone was detected only a few times. The chain uses TRBV2 and TRBJ2-7; the match to TRBD2 covers 12 bases. Germline V gene sequence: CDR1 SNHLY, CDR2 FYNNEI. Trimming at V came to 8 bases and at J to 6 bases, leaving 8 bases not matched to a gene. The length of the CDR3 is 14 residues. CDR3: CASLMTSGSLEQYF. As DNA, the CDR3 is TGTGCCAGCCTCATGACTAGCGGGAGCCTCGAGCAGTACTTC.

This clone came up a few times. This rearrangement joins TRBV4-2 to TRBJ2-7; TRBD2 aligns across 10 bases. The germline CDR1 and CDR2 sequences are LGHNA and YNFKEQ. With V trimmed by 0 bases and J by 1 base, 9 bases remained unmatched. The CDR3 contains 18 residues. CDR3 coding DNA: TGTGCCAGCAGCCAAGAAGTTAGCGGGGGGTCCCAGTCCTACGAGCAGTACTTC. Its translation is CASSQEVSGGSQSYEQYF.

The gene calls are TRBV28 and TRBJ1-6; TRBD1 might be the D (5 bases). The germline V and J ends were trimmed by 7 bases and 5 bases, with 12 bases remaining between them. Germline V gives CDR1 MDHEN, CDR2 SYDVKM. The CDR3 covers 14 residues. CDR3 in amino acids: CASNAGADNSPLHF. The CDR3 nucleotides read TGTGCCAGCAACGCCGGGGCGGATAATTCACCCCTCCACTTT.

This rearrangement joins TRBV9 to TRBJ1-2; D unclear. The CDR3 totals 10 residues. V was pared by 3 bases and J by 8 bases, with 5 bases between. The germline V gene encodes CDR1 SGDLS and CDR2 YYNGEE. Written as DNA, the CDR3 is TGTGCCAGCAGCGGTGGGGGCTACACCTTC. This translates into CASSGGGYTF.

The genes are TRBV6-6 and TRBJ1-5; D possibly corresponds to TRBD1 (5 bases). The germline V gene encodes CDR1 MNHNY and CDR2 SVGAGI (reference sequence). The V end lost 6 bases, the J end lost 4 bases, and 16 bases lay between the germline ends. The CDR3 has 15 amino acids. The CDR3 DNA reads as TGTGCCAGCAGGGGCTCTTGGGGCGGGAATCAGCCCCAGCATTTT. Translated, it gives CASRGSWGGNQPQHF.

The chain joins TRBV6-5 to TRBJ1-2, with 7 positions matching TRBD1. The V and J ends lost 7 bases and 0 bases, in that order; junction bases with no gene match: 8. Germline values: CDR1 MNHEY, CDR2 SVGAGI. This CDR3 is 15 amino acids long. The CDR3 loop is CASNVRDRTNYGYTF. The CDR3 coding sequence is TGTGCCAGCAACGTAAGGGACAGAACTAACTATGGCTACACCTTC.

This rearrangement joins TRBV5-1 to TRBJ2-2, with TRBD2 matching over 9 bases. CDR3 length equals 18 residues. Germline CDR1 SGHRS, CDR2 YFSETQ. V dropped 2 bases and J dropped 5; count of bases not matched to a gene: 13. CDR3 in amino acids: CASSFEGQRGAGTGELFF. CDR3 DNA sequence: TGCGCCAGCAGCTTCGAGGGTCAGCGGGGGGCTGGTACCGGGGAGCTGTTTTTT.

The chain joins TRBV19 to TRBJ2-6; possible D gene TRBD2, 5 bases. V lost 3 bases and J lost 1, with 13 bases in between. Germline CDR1 and CDR2: LNHDA and SQIVND (reference sequence). The CDR3 covers 17 residues. CDR3 region: CASSIRLEGSGANVLTF. The CDR3 DNA sequence: TGTGCCAGTAGTATCCGATTAGAGGGATCTGGGGCCAACGTCCTGACTTTC.

The chain is built from TRBV27 and TRBJ2-7; D is possibly TRBD2 (6 bases). The CDR3 totals 12 residues. Trimming removed 4 bases at V and 6 bases at J, with 10 bases between. In germline, CDR1 is MNHEY, CDR2 SMNVEV (reference sequence). CDR3 loop: CASSSTSSEQYF. In nucleotides, the CDR3 is TGTGCCAGCAGTTCGACTAGTAGCGAGCAGTACTTC.

This chain joins TRBV14 and TRBJ2-3; TRBD2 aligns across 8 bases. J lost 7 bases, V lost 0 bases, and 6 bases had no gene match. The germline V gene encodes CDR1 SGHDN and CDR2 FVKESK. CDR3 size: 15 residues. CDR3 in amino acids: CASSQEAGARHTQYF. The CDR3 nucleotides are TGTGCCAGCAGCCAAGAAGCGGGGGCGAGGCATACGCAGTATTTT.

The chain has TRBV11-2 and TRBJ2-2; 11 nucleotides align to TRBD1. The ends lost 5 bases at V and 2 bases at J; junction bases unmatched: 7. This CDR3 has 17 amino acids. CDR1 and CDR2 (germline): SGHAT, FQNNGV. The CDR3 is CASSARTGGANTGELFF. CDR3 DNA: TGTGCCAGCAGCGCCCGGACAGGGGGCGCTAACACCGGGGAGCTGTTTTTT.

The gene calls are TRBV25-1 and TRBJ1-1, with TRBD1 matching 8 bases. With V trimmed by 3 bases and J by 1 base, 4 bases remained unmatched. Germline lookup yields CDR1 MGHDK and CDR2 SYGVNS. This CDR3 is 15 amino acids long. The CDR3 sequence: CASSDHRGANTEAFF. The CDR3 DNA reads as TGTGCCAGCAGTGACCACAGGGGGGCGAACACTGAAGCTTTCTTT.

The gene calls are TRBV19 and TRBJ1-5; D gene uncertain. Germline V CDR1 and CDR2: LNHDA, SQIVND (reference sequence). The CDR3 is 12 amino acids. The germline V and J ends were trimmed by 2 bases and 6 bases, with 5 bases remaining between them. The DNA of the CDR3 is TGTGCCAGTAGTATACGGGGTCAGCCCCAGCATTTT. Protein sequence: CASSIRGQPQHF.

V is TRBV19 and J is TRBJ2-4; D might be TRBD2 (6 bases). Deletions cut 6 bases from V and 3 bases from J, with 12 bases between. The length of the CDR3 is 14 residues. Germline-derived CDR1 and CDR2 are LNHDA and SQIVND (reference sequence). The CDR3 DNA sequence: TGTGCCAGTAGGGAGGAGGGTATCAAAAACATTCAGTACTTC. Translated, it gives CASREEGIKNIQYF.

The rearrangement joins TRBV7-9 to TRBJ2-7; 7 bases align to TRBD1. This CDR3 region has 14 residues. Germline trimming cut 5 bases from V and 7 bases from J; bases unmatched to any gene: 11. Germline-derived CDR1 and CDR2 are SEHNR and FQNEAQ (reference sequence). CDR3 sequence: CASSTEATGAEQYF. CDR3 coding DNA: TGTGCCAGCAGCACTGAGGCCACAGGGGCAGAGCAGTACTTC. The variable domain in full, completed from reference TRBV7-9 and TRBJ2-7, reads DTGVSQNPRHKITKRGQNVTFRCDPISEHNRLYWYRQTLGQGPEFLTYFQNEAQLEKSRLLSDRFSAERPKGSFSTLEIQRTEQGDSAMYLCASSTEATGAEQYFGPGTRLTVT.

The V and J genes are TRBV7-3 and TRBJ2-2; D is perhaps TRBD2 (7 bases). The CDR3 is 15 amino acids. Germline values: CDR1 SGHTA, CDR2 FQGTGA. The V and J ends lost 5 bases and 7 bases respectively, with 17 bases between them. DNA for the CDR3: TGTGCCAGCAGCCCTGCGGGGGCCATGGGCGGGGAGCTGTTTTTT. It is translated as CASSPAGAMGGELFF.

The rearrangement links TRBV7-3 to TRBJ1-4, with a possible D match to TRBD1 (5 bases). This CDR3 contains 15 residues. V was clipped by 5 bases and J by 3 bases, with 13 bases between them. The germline gives CDR1 SGHTA, CDR2 FQGTGA. The CDR3 region is CASSLSGAPNEKLFF. CDR3 sequence (DNA): TGTGCCAGCAGCCTATCCGGGGCACCTAATGAAAAACTGTTTTTT.